A selection of T cell receptor beta chains follows, all from one sample in a study of blood T cells in healthy people across ages. From the 5' RACE reads, TCRdb called clonotypes with MiXCR, one entry per CDR3 protein. Of more than 700,000 distinct CDR3 sequences in the sample, less than 70% were seen once. Specimen: blood. The receptors originated from a man older than 75 in good health. The CDR3 runs from the conserved cysteine through the conserved F or W. A D gene is named only where the DNA matches it firmly. The size of a clone is reported for some rows only, either as once, few or many, or as a class for expanded clones.

j_call,v_call,d_call,clone_size,cdr3_nt,cdr3_aa
TRBJ2-3,TRBV5-4,.,.,TGTGCCAGCAGCTTGGGTGGTAGTTTTGGATACGCGTATTTT,CASSLGGSFGYAYF
TRBJ2-7,TRBV13,TRBD2,few,TGTGCCAGCAGCTTGGAACTAGCGGGAGTCGAGCAGTACTTC,CASSLELAGVEQYF
TRBJ2-3,TRBV20-1,.,few,TGCAGTGCTAGAGAAGGCGTCAGATACGCGTATTTT,CSAREGVRYAYF
TRBJ1-1,TRBV27,.,once,TGTGCCAGCAGACGATTGGGGGCCACTGAAGCTTTCTTT,CASRRLGATEAFF
TRBJ2-3,TRBV20-1,.,few,TGCAGTGCTCACGGCGGCACAGATACGCAGTATTTT,CSAHGGTDTQYF
TRBJ2-1,TRBV5-1,.,few,TGCGCCAGCAGCTTGGATGTGCAGGGTGAGCAGTTCTTC,CASSLDVQGEQFF
TRBJ2-7,TRBV3-1,TRBD1,.,TGTGCCAGCAGCCAAACCTCCGGGACAGGGTTGTCTCGGCGGAACGAGCAGTACTTC,CASSQTSGTGLSRRNEQYF
TRBJ2-3,TRBV7-3,.,few,TGTGCCAGCAGCTTAGGTCGGATTAGCACAGATACGCAGTATTTT,CASSLGRISTDTQYF
TRBJ2-7,TRBV27,.,few,TGTGCCAGCCCCTTTCTTAGCGGAGGAACTTACGAGCAGTACTTC,CASPFLSGGTYEQYF
TRBJ2-7,TRBV10-3,.,.,TGTGCCATCCAAGCAGGGGAAGACGAGCAGTACTTC,CAIQAGEDEQYF
TRBJ2-1,TRBV2,TRBD2,.,TGTGCCAGCAGTGGGGGGACTAGCGGGAGGGCCTATTTGGGCAATGAGCAGTTCTTC,CASSGGTSGRAYLGNEQFF
TRBJ2-5,TRBV15,TRBD2,.,TGTGCCACCAGCAGAGATGGGGGCGGGAGGGCCTCGGAGACCCAGTACTTC,CATSRDGGGRASETQYF
TRBJ2-3,TRBV20-1,TRBD2,.,TGCAGTGCTAGAGGGGGACTAGCGGGAGCGCGGACGCAGTATTTT,CSARGGLAGARTQYF
TRBJ1-2,TRBV5-1,.,few,TGCGCCAGCAGCGGCCGACCTGAAAGTGGCTACACCTTC,CASSGRPESGYTF
TRBJ2-1,TRBV27,.,.,TGTGCCAGCAGTTTATCGGGGACCCCAGTTCTTGAGCAGTTCTTC,CASSLSGTPVLEQFF
TRBJ2-3,TRBV4-2,.,.,TGTGCCAGCAGGCAAGATATATGGCTGGCAGGAGATACGCAGTATTTT,CASRQDIWLAGDTQYF
TRBJ2-4,TRBV27,TRBD2,.,TGTGCCAGCAGTCTAACCAGCGGGAGTCCGCGAAACATTCAGTACTTC,CASSLTSGSPRNIQYF
TRBJ2-1,TRBV9,.,.,TGTGCCAGCAGCGGCAGGATCCTGGACCCCGACAATGAGCAGTTCTTC,CASSGRILDPDNEQFF
TRBJ2-1,TRBV20-1,.,once,TGCAGTGCTAGAGCCCCGTGGAGCTCCTACAATGAGCAGTTCTTC,CSARAPWSSYNEQFF
TRBJ1-4,TRBV4-1,.,.,TGCGCCAGCAGCCAAGATCTGGGGGCTCGTGAAAAACTGTTTTTT,CASSQDLGAREKLFF
TRBJ2-2,TRBV7-3,.,many,TGTGCCAGCAGCTTATTAGGGGAGAAGACCGGGGAGCTGTTTTTT,CASSLLGEKTGELFF
TRBJ1-2,TRBV20-1,.,.,TGCAGTGCTCTCAAAAATGGCTACACCTTC,CSALKNGYTF
TRBJ1-4,TRBV25-1,.,few,TGTGCCAGCAGTGAATGGAACGGCCGTAATGAAAAACTGTTTTTT,CASSEWNGRNEKLFF